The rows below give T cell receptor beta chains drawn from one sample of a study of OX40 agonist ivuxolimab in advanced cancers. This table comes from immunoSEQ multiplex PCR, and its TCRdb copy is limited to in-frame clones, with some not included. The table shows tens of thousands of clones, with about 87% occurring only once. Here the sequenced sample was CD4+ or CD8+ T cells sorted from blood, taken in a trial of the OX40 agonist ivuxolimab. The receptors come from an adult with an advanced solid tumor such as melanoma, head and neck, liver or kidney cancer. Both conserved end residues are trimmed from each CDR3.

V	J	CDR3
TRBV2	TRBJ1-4	ASSRQGQLSEKLF
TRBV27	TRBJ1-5	ASSLTGRYSNQPQH
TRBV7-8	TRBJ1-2	ASSKDSYYGYT
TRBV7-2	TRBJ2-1	ASSLGQAYNEQF
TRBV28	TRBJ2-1	ASSQGLAGRNEQF
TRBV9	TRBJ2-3	ASSVGGVGTDTQY
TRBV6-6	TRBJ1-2	ASSPRSRLANYGYT
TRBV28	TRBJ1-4	ASSPTGQGGNEKLF
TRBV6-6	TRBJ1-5	ASNAPSQPQH
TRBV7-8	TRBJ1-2	ASSLGTSPHGYT
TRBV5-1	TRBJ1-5	ASSLGAGGNQPQH
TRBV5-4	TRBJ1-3	ASSISPYGNTIY
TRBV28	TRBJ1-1	ASSPAQGGLTEAF
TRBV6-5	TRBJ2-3	ASTGGLARTDTQY
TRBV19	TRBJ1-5	ASSARTGGNQPQH
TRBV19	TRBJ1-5	ASTGGGGNQPQH
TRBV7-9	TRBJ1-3	ASSSGQNSGNTIY
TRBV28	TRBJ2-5	ASSLTSGSRETQY
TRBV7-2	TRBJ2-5	ASSLPRVGETQY
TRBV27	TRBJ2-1	ASSTLDRWNYNEQF
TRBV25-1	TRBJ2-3	ASSVSGMFEDTQY
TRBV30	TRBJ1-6	AWSEMRSSYNSPLH
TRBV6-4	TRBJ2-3	ASSFDSSTDTQY
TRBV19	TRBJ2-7	ASSIRGLTYEQY
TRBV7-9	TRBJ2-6	ASSLGTVRRANVLT
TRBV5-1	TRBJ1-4	ASSLDGSRSEKLF
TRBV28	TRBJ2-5	ASTPPDRPGLAGETQY
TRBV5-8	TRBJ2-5	ASSYRLQGPETQY
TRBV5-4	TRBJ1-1	ASSPRGGSTEAF
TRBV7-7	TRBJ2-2	ASSLNAGGAELF
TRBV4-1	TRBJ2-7	ASSQGPSAGPLEQY
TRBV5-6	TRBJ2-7	ASSLGLADVGQY
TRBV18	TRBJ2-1	ASSPGTSSEQF
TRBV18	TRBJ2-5	ASSTLEAIETQY
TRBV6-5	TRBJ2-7	ASSYGGGRDEQY
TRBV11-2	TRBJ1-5	ASSLDIQGDQPQH
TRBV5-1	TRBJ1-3	ASSFGTASGNTIY
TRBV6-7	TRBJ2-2	ASSYSTPGSVTGELF
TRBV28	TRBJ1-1	ASSLQGVGNTEAF
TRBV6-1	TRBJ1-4	ASSEADRPTNEKLF
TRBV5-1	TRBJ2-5	ASSLRGLAVVETQY
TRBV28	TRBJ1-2	ASRRQGVRGYT
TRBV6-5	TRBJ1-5	ASSLTGNFDQPQH